Below, 27 T cell receptor beta chains from the same sample are listed, as sequenced in a study of shared clonotypes between healthy human individuals (dated by TCRdb to the early 2020s). For the CD8 naive samples, CD45RO-negative cells were positively selected for CCR7, yielding a CD45RA+CCR7+ population from which TemRA cells were excluded. To prepare the library, the immunoSEQ multiplex PCR assay was applied. Sourced from immuneACCESS, this table was stored by TCRdb with only in-frame sequences that have V and J called. A share of the clones is absent; for the studies checked, an unresolved V gene accounts for under half, and the remainder has no known explanation. The sample table contains about 1.9 million clones; only one count was recorded for about 93% of them. The biggest ten clones account for more than 1.5% of the sample. Sequencing input: naive CD8+ T cells from PBMCs. Interpreted using the paper, the cell subset or site label stands for: CD45RA+CCR7+. These receptors all stem from a man younger than 30 in good health. Some clones in this sample may be carry-over from other donors' samples.

As regards this clone: In the same sample, other DNA sequences code for this CDR3. This sequence joins TRBV9 and TRBJ2-7, with 7 bases identical to TRBD1. Trimming at V came to 4 bases and at J to 2 bases, leaving 6 bases not matched to a gene. The CDR3 loop spans 14 amino acids. The germline CDR1 and CDR2 sequences are SGDLS and YYNGEE. CDR3 region: CASSPRTGAYEQYF. In DNA, the CDR3 is TGTGCCAGCAGCCCCCGGACAGGCGCCTACGAGCAGTACTTC.

CDR3 in amino acids: CASSVENRKVLSGFPDTQYF. The CDR3 DNA reads as TGTGCCAGCAGCGTAGAAAACCGGAAAGTACTTAGCGGGTTCCCAGATACGCAGTATTTT. V is TRBV9 and J is TRBJ2-3; TRBD2 matches 7 bases. V lost 0 bases, J lost 4 bases, and 20 bases stayed unmatched. Germline-derived CDR1 and CDR2 are SGDLS and YYNGEE. The CDR3 covers 20 residues.

This sequence joins TRBV29-1 and TRBJ2-5, with D possibly being TRBD2 (5 bases). The end of the DNA is better explained by TRBJ2-7, so the J call may be wrong. The CDR3 has 14 amino acids. Germline V gives CDR1 SQVTM, CDR2 ANQGSEA. The CDR3 spells CSVEGTEDPYEQYF. The DNA of the CDR3 is TGCAGCGTTGAAGGGACGGAGGACCCCTACGAGCAGTACTTC.

The chain uses TRBV28 and TRBJ1-1; possible D gene TRBD1, 6 bases. V lost 3 bases and J 4 bases, leaving 12 bases between the germline ends. CDR1 is MDHEN, CDR2 SYDVKM, per germline. There are 14 residues in the CDR3. This chain's CDR3 is CASSFDRRGTEAFF. The CDR3 nucleotides are TGTGCCAGCAGTTTTGACAGGAGGGGCACTGAAGCTTTCTTT.

This clone was counted once. The chain combines TRBV27 with TRBJ1-6; D remains unclear. The CDR3 is 16 amino acids. V was pared by 6 bases and J by 5 bases, with 17 bases between. The V gene's germline CDR1 is MNHEY and CDR2 SMNVEV (reference sequence). The CDR3 DNA is TGTGCCAGCAGCTACATAAAGGGTAGCCATAATTCACCCCTCCACTTT. The encoded protein is CASSYIKGSHNSPLHF.

This clone was seen once. CDR3 sequence reads: CASSPGRGTSYEQYF. DNA for the CDR3: TGTGCCAGCTCACCAGGCAGGGGGACATCCTACGAGCAGTACTTC. The chain is built from TRBV18 and TRBJ2-7; 7 nucleotides line up with TRBD1. There are 15 residues in the CDR3. Per germline, CDR1 KGHSH and CDR2 LQKENI. With 2 bases clipped from V and 1 base from J, the junction kept 5 bases outside the gene matches.

This chain links TRBV19 with TRBJ1-5; D is ambiguous. Germline CDR1 and CDR2: LNHDA and SQIVND (reference sequence). The CDR3 has 12 amino acids. V dropped 9 bases and J dropped 4 bases, with 10 bases sitting between them. The CDR3 DNA follows: TGTGCCAGCGACGACAATAATCAGCCCCAGCATTTT. Its protein product is CASDDNNQPQHF.

The chain has TRBV19 and TRBJ2-5; 7 bases match TRBD1. Looked up from germline, CDR1 is LNHDA and CDR2 is SQIVND (reference sequence). Trimming removed 3 bases from V and 4 bases from J; junction bases left unmatched: 11. The CDR3 totals 16 residues. CDR3 nucleotides: TGTGCCAGTAGTATGGGGACAGTACAGAAATTAGAGACCCAGTACTTC. It is translated as CASSMGTVQKLETQYF.

This chain joins TRBV5-1 and TRBJ2-3; 7 bases are a match to TRBD2. CDR3 size: 16 residues. Germline V CDR1 and CDR2: SGHRS, YFSETQ. The trim removed 2 bases at V and 2 bases at J, leaving 8 bases unmatched. The CDR3 nucleotides are TGCGCCAGCAGCTTATATGCGCGGGGGTTCACAGATACGCAGTATTTT. Translated, it gives CASSLYARGFTDTQYF.

The chain links TRBV27 to TRBJ2-5; a possible D gene is TRBD1 (6 bases). Trimming pared 8 bases from V and 1 base from J, leaving 8 bases between. The CDR3 consists of 12 residues. The germline V gene encodes CDR1 MNHEY and CDR2 SMNVEV (reference sequence). CDR3 coding DNA: TGTGCCAGCGGACAGTTCCAAGAGACCCAGTACTTC. The encoded protein is CASGQFQETQYF.

This chain joins TRBV27 and TRBJ1-5, with no clear D. The length of the CDR3 is 12 residues. Germline assignment: CDR1 MNHEY and CDR2 SMNVEV (reference sequence). The V gene lost 5 bases and the J gene lost 3 bases, with 5 bases spanning the gap. In DNA form, the CDR3 reads TGTGCCAGCAGTAACCTCAATCAGCCCCAGCATTTT. Translating gives CASSNLNQPQHF.

The chain has TRBV28 and TRBJ2-1; TRBD2 matches 16 bases. The V and J ends lost 5 bases and 8 bases, in that order; junction bases with no gene match: 9. The CDR3 is 17 residues long. Germline V gives CDR1 MDHEN, CDR2 SYDVKM. The chain's CDR3 is CASSPGTSGRAWDEQFF. CDR3 sequence (DNA): TGTGCCAGCAGTCCCGGGACTAGCGGGAGGGCCTGGGATGAGCAGTTCTTC.

The rearrangement uses TRBV9 and TRBJ2-7; 11 positions match TRBD2. The V gene end was trimmed by 3 bases and the J gene end by 5 bases; junction bases not matched to a gene: 7. The CDR3 spans 15 residues. Germline CDR1 and CDR2: SGDLS and YYNGEE. CDR3 loop: CASSGRTSGLNEQYF. The DNA for the CDR3 is TGTGCCAGCAGCGGAAGGACTAGCGGGCTCAACGAGCAGTACTTC.

V gene TRBV11-2 combines with J gene TRBJ2-5; 10 nucleotides line up with TRBD2. The CDR3 consists of 15 residues. The trim removed 0 bases at V and 2 bases at J, leaving 0 bases unmatched. Germline CDR1 reads SGHAT; CDR2 reads FQNNGV. The CDR3 loop is CASSLELAGQETQYF. The CDR3 region has the DNA TGTGCCAGCAGCTTAGAACTAGCGGGACAAGAGACCCAGTACTTC.

This clone was seen just once. The sample has other DNA sequences that encode this CDR3 too. CDR3 nucleotides: TGTGCCAGCAGCGCCGGACTAGCTCCGTCCTACGAGCAGTACTTC. Translation: CASSAGLAPSYEQYF. The chain recombines TRBV9 with TRBJ2-7, with 8 bases fitting TRBD2. The CDR3 is made up of 15 amino acids. Trimming took 3 bases from V and 1 from J; bases not matched to a gene: 6. The germline V gene encodes CDR1 SGDLS and CDR2 YYNGEE.

The rearrangement joins TRBV10-1 to TRBJ2-7; D is unclear. With 3 bases removed from V and 6 bases from J, the gap between germline ends came to 12 bases. CDR1 is WNHNN and CDR2 is SYGVQD in the germline V gene (reference sequence). The CDR3 has 13 residues. This CDR3 reads CASSETHLSEQYF. The CDR3 nucleotides read TGCGCCAGCAGTGAAACCCACCTCTCCGAGCAGTACTTC.

This clone has a handful of counts. The chain combines TRBV28 with TRBJ1-1, with D tentatively TRBD1 (6 bases). The CDR3 loop spans 13 amino acids. The V end lost 4 bases, the J end lost 10 bases, and 16 bases lay between the germline ends. Germline V gene lookup returns CDR1 MDHEN and CDR2 SYDVKM. CDR3 bases: TGTGCCAGCAGTTCTAGGTCAGGGGCGCGAGCTTTCTTT. This encodes CASSSRSGARAFF.

The V and J genes are TRBV11-1 and TRBJ2-1; D gene uncertain. The V end lost 3 bases, the J end lost 10 bases, and 19 bases lay between the germline ends. Germline V gene lookup returns CDR1 SGHAT and CDR2 FQDESV (reference sequence). This CDR3 contains 15 residues. The CDR3 loop is CASSFGGAGGAEQFF. In nucleotides, the CDR3 is TGTGCCAGCAGCTTTGGTGGAGCCGGCGGTGCGGAGCAGTTCTTC.

Remarks on this clone: The same CDR3 can be traced to other DNA sequences in this sample. The chain joins TRBV4-1 to TRBJ2-7; TRBD1 aligns across 10 bases. The V and J ends lost 0 bases and 3 bases, in that order; junction bases with no gene match: 5. The CDR3 is 16 amino acids. Germline V gene sequence: CDR1 MGHRA, CDR2 YSYEKL. This chain's CDR3 is CASSQDPGQGVYEQYF. CDR3 DNA: TGCGCCAGCAGCCAAGACCCCGGACAGGGGGTCTACGAGCAGTACTTC.

As for this clone: Other DNA sequences of this sample code for an identical CDR3. The chain recombines TRBV7-9 with TRBJ1-5; D call uncertain. V gave up 4 bases and J gave up 0 bases, with 7 bases separating them. The CDR3 totals 14 residues. Germline V lookup: CDR1 SEHNR, CDR2 FQNEAQ (reference sequence). The CDR3 DNA reads TGTGCCAGCAGCTCAACAGATAGCAATCAGCCCCAGCATTTT. This translates into CASSSTDSNQPQHF.

The gene calls are TRBV7-9 and TRBJ2-7, with D possibly being TRBD2 (5 bases). CDR1 SEHNR and CDR2 FQNEAQ come from the germline V gene (reference sequence). The CDR3 contains 15 residues. Trimming removed 4 bases from V and 0 bases from J, with 13 bases in between. CDR3 in DNA: TGTGCCAGCAGCTCGGACTTCTTGAGCTCCTACGAGCAGTACTTC. This translates into CASSSDFLSSYEQYF.

The chain is built from TRBV10-3 and TRBJ2-1; D might be TRBD1 or TRBD2, each matching 6 bases. Germline CDR1 is ENHRY and CDR2 is SYGVKD. The ends were cut back, 11 bases at V and 4 bases at J, with 12 bases in the middle. The CDR3 loop spans 12 amino acids. CDR3 region: CASRGVYNEQFF. CDR3 in DNA: TGTGCCTCAAGGGGGGTTTACAATGAGCAGTTCTTC.

This chain connects TRBV4-3 to TRBJ1-3; 11 bases map to TRBD1. The ends lost 5 bases at V and 7 bases at J; junction bases unmatched: 4. Per germline, CDR1 LGHNA and CDR2 YSLEER. This CDR3 spans 14 amino acids. CDR3 amino acids: CASSVRTGGNTIYF. The CDR3 coding sequence is TGCGCCAGCAGCGTACGGACAGGGGGCAACACCATATATTTT.

The V and J genes are TRBV27 and TRBJ2-1, with 10 bases that match TRBD2. V shed 4 bases and J 8 bases; nucleotides not matched to a gene: 8. CDR3 length: 15 amino acids. Per the germline V gene, CDR1 is MNHEY and CDR2 is SMNVEV (reference sequence). In nucleotides, the CDR3 is TGTGCCAGCAGTTCGGGACTAGCGAGGACCGATGAGCAGTTCTTC. Translating gives CASSSGLARTDEQFF.

The chain couples TRBV27 to TRBJ2-1, with 7 bases fitting TRBD1. This CDR3 is 16 amino acids long. Germline V lookup: CDR1 MNHEY, CDR2 SMNVEV (reference sequence). The J segment lost 7 bases and the V segment lost 3 bases, leaving 12 bases of the junction unmatched. The CDR3 reads CASSLVDRVEGNEQFF. CDR3 DNA: TGTGCCAGCAGTTTGGTCGACAGGGTAGAGGGTAATGAGCAGTTCTTC.

A remark on this clone: Other DNA sequences in the sample encode the same CDR3. This chain links TRBV9 with TRBJ2-1, with TRBD2 matching over 14 bases. The CDR3 spans 15 residues. Germline CDR1 reads SGDLS; CDR2 reads YYNGEE. Unmatched junction bases numbered 3, after V lost 3 bases and J lost 7 bases. The CDR3 loop reads CASSAGLAGVNEQFF. CDR3 in DNA: TGTGCCAGCAGCGCGGGACTAGCGGGAGTTAATGAGCAGTTCTTC. The full variable domain, in which reference TRBV9 and TRBJ2-1 provide the parts outside the CDR3, is DSGVTQTPKHLITATGQRVTLRCSPRSGDLSVYWYQQSLDQGLQFLIQYYNGEERAKGNILERFSAQQFPDLHSELNLSSLELGDSALYFCASSAGLAGVNEQFFGPGTRLTVL.

The J gene is TRBJ2-4, the V gene TRBV7-6; D gene uncertain. Deletions cut 5 bases from V and 1 base from J, with 15 bases between. CDR1 SGHVS and CDR2 FNYEAQ come from the germline V gene. The CDR3 contains 16 residues. The CDR3 nucleotides read TGTGCCAGCAGCCCCAATGTCGCCTTCGCCAAAAACATTCAGTACTTC. This sequence encodes CASSPNVAFAKNIQYF.